This T cell receptor beta chain was documented in a study of PD-L1 blockade in urothelial cancer. Time point reported: pretreatment peripheral blood. Libraries were prepared by immunoSEQ multiplex PCR; TCRdb keeps only in-frame clonotypes and omits some of them. The sample holds 60,000 to 65,000 clones, 81% seen once. The CDR3 consists of 14 residues. CDR1 SQVTM and CDR2 ANQGSEA come from the germline V gene. V lost 5 bases to trimming and J lost 0 bases, with 10 bases between them. This chain links TRBV29-1 with TRBJ1-4; D remains ambiguous. This TCR was recovered from a man between 65 and 80 years old with urothelial cancer. This specimen consisted of PBMCs, obtained around atezolizumab (anti-PD-L1) treatment. CDR3 protein: CSVSRLATNEKLFF. Here the CDR3 DNA reads TGCAGCGTTAGTCGACTTGCAACTAATGAAAAACTGTTTTTT.